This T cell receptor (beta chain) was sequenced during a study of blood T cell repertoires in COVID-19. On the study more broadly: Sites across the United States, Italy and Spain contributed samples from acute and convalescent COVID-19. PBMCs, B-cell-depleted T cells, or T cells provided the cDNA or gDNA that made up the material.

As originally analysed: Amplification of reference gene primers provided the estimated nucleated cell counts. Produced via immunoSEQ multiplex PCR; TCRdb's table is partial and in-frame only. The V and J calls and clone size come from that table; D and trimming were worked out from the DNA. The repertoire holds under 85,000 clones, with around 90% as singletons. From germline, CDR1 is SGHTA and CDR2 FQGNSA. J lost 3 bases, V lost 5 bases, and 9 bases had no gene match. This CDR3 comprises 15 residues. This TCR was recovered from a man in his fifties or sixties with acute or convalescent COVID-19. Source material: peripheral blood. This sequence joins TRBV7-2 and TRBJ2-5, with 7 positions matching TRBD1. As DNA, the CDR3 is TGTGCCAGCAGCCTCACCGGGACAGCAAAAGAGACCCAGTACTTC. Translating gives CASSLTGTAKETQYF.